The 8 T cell receptor beta chains below all came from one sample that was sequenced in a study of T cells after yellow fever vaccination. TCRdb used MiXCR to reprocess the 5' RACE reads, holding one entry per CDR3 protein. The top ten clones hold roughly an eighth of a sample with approximately 550,000 distinct CDR3 sequences, about 19% of them seen once. This sample comprised PBMCs, obtained 15 days after the yellow fever booster vaccination. The receptors here all came from a man aged 25 to 45 who received the YFV17D yellow fever vaccine.

This clonotype was counted between two and nine times. The chain has TRBV20-1 and TRBJ2-1, with 14 bases matching TRBD2. V lost 7 bases and J lost 8; bases outside the gene matches: 7. This CDR3 is built from 14 residues. Germline V gene data show CDR1 as DFQATT and CDR2 as SNEGSKA (reference sequence). CDR3 in DNA: TGCAGTGGACTAGCGGGAGGGCCGAGGGATGAGCAGTTCTTC. Translation: CSGLAGGPRDEQFF.

This chain connects TRBV7-8 to TRBJ2-3, with a tentative D call TRBD1 (5 bases). Germline CDR1 and CDR2: SGHVS and FQNEAQ. V lost 4 bases and J 6 bases, leaving 20 bases between the germline ends. CDR3 size: 16 residues. Written as DNA, the CDR3 is TGTGCCAGCAGCTCCCGGAGTCCCAGGGCAGGGGATACGCAGTATTTT. Protein sequence: CASSSRSPRAGDTQYF. The whole variable domain, filled in from reference TRBV7-8 and TRBJ2-3, reads GAGVSQSPRYKVAKRGQDVALRCDPISGHVSLFWYQQALGQGPEFLTYFQNEAQLDKSGLPSDRFFAERPEGSVSTLKIQRTQQEDSAVYLCASSSRSPRAGDTQYFGPGTRLTVL.

The chain combines TRBV7-2 with TRBJ2-5; the match to TRBD2 covers 7 bases. The germline gives CDR1 SGHTA, CDR2 FQGNSA. The CDR3 is made up of 14 amino acids. The ends lost 2 bases at V and 4 bases at J; junction bases unmatched: 4. The CDR3 spells CASSLQAGVETQYF. CDR3 bases: TGTGCCAGCAGCTTACAGGCGGGAGTAGAGACCCAGTACTTC. Filled out from reference TRBV7-2 and TRBJ2-5, the complete variable domain reads GAGVSQSPSNKVTEKGKDVELRCDPISGHTALYWYRQSLGQGLEFLIYFQGNSAPDKSGLPSDRFSAERTGGSVSTLTIQRTQQEDSAVYLCASSLQAGVETQYFGPGTRLLVL.

In its sample, this clonotype was seen a few times. V usage is TRBV29-1 and J usage is TRBJ1-2; D possibly corresponds to TRBD1 (6 bases). V was pared by 6 bases and J by 5 bases, with 10 bases between. The germline CDR1 and CDR2 sequences are SQVTM and ANQGSEA. The CDR3 is made up of 11 amino acids. The DNA for the CDR3 is TGCAGCGTACAGGGTCCTTATGGCTACACCTTC. Protein: CSVQGPYGYTF. The full variable domain, its missing parts supplied by reference TRBV29-1 and TRBJ1-2, is SAVISQKPSRDICQRGTSLTIQCQVDSQVTMMFWYRQQPGQSLTLIATANQGSEATYESGFVIDKFPISRPNLTFSTLTVSNMSPEDSSIYLCSVQGPYGYTFGSGTRLTVV.

This chain links TRBV20-1 with TRBJ1-1, with TRBD1 as a possible D gene (5 bases). V lost 0 bases to trimming and J lost 4 bases, with 12 bases between them. Germline V gene sequence: CDR1 DFQATT, CDR2 SNEGSKA (reference sequence). The CDR3 consists of 14 residues. The CDR3 region has the DNA TGCAGTGCTAGAGATCCGGGACGGAGCACTGAAGCTTTCTTT. This sequence encodes CSARDPGRSTEAFF.

This clonotype was observed a few times. This chain links TRBV20-1 with TRBJ2-1; TRBD1 agrees at 9 bases. Germline CDR1 and CDR2: DFQATT and SNEGSKA (reference sequence). This CDR3 comprises 15 residues. The V and J ends lost 7 bases and 6 bases, in that order; junction bases with no gene match: 13. CDR3 sequence (DNA): TGCAGTGTCACATTCGGGACAGGGCTTTTCAATGAGCAGTTCTTC. Translated: CSVTFGTGLFNEQFF.

This clonotype was recorded a few times. The V and J genes are TRBV20-1 and TRBJ2-7; 10 bases are a match to TRBD2. V dropped 5 bases and J dropped 0; count of bases not matched to a gene: 4. Germline V lookup: CDR1 DFQATT, CDR2 SNEGSKA (reference sequence). The CDR3 spans 14 residues. The CDR3 DNA reads TGCAGTGCTTCGGGACTAGCGAGCTCCTACGAGCAGTACTTC. Its protein product is CSASGLASSYEQYF.

This rearrangement joins TRBV7-6 to TRBJ2-7; D tentatively fits TRBD1 or TRBD2 (5 bases each). Trimming left V 7 bases short and J 5 bases short, with 18 bases between. Germline-derived CDR1 and CDR2 are SGHVS and FNYEAQ. CDR3 length: 14 residues. In DNA form, the CDR3 reads TGTGCCAGCACCCCTGAGGGGACCCCTCACGAGCAGTACTTC. It encodes CASTPEGTPHEQYF.